Listed here are 22 T cell receptor beta chains from one sample, sequenced in a study of vaccination and CD4 T cells after COVID-19. As for treatment: approximately nine-day PBMC culture with coronavirus spike peptide pools or control peptides (ViraFEST assay). The Oncomine TCR Beta short-read assay was applied to DNA of cultured CD4+ T cells. TCRdb redid the calling of the PCR reads with MiXCR, one entry per CDR3 protein. The sample carries 15,000 to 20,000 distinct CDR3 sequences, about 61% recorded once. These receptors have no identified antigens. Sequenced: CD4+ T cells from blood, cultured in vitro. The source of these receptors is a human donor who had recovered from COVID-19.

The V and J genes are TRBV30 and TRBJ2-2; D possibly uses TRBD1 or TRBD2 (5 bases each). Per germline, CDR1 GTSNPN and CDR2 SVGIG (reference sequence). The CDR3 consists of 16 residues. The V end lost 0 bases, the J end lost 5 bases, and 16 bases lay between the germline ends. The DNA of the CDR3 is TGTGCCTGGAGTGTATCACGGGGACCGCCGACCGGGGAGCTGTTTTTT. This translates into CAWSVSRGPPTGELFF. The whole variable domain, filled in from reference TRBV30 and TRBJ2-2, reads SQTIHQWPATLVQPVGSPLSLECTVEGTSNPNLYWYRQAAGRGLQLLFYSVGIGQISSEVPQNLSASRPQDRQFILSSKKLLLSDSGFYLCAWSVSRGPPTGELFFGEGSRLTVL.

The chain joins TRBV4-2 to TRBJ1-1; TRBD1 aligns across 11 bases. Germline V gene sequence: CDR1 LGHNA, CDR2 YNFKEQ. Germline trimming cut 0 bases from V and 4 bases from J; bases unmatched to any gene: 4. The CDR3 loop spans 16 amino acids. DNA of the CDR3: TGTGCCAGCAGCCAAGATGGACAGGGGGCCCGCACTGAAGCTTTCTTT. Its protein product is CASSQDGQGARTEAFF.

This chain connects TRBV10-1 to TRBJ2-1; 10 bases fit TRBD2. J was trimmed by 4 bases and V by 2 bases; bases with no gene match: 5. CDR1 WNHNN and CDR2 SYGVQD come from the germline V gene (reference sequence). CDR3 size: 16 residues. The CDR3, as DNA: TGCGCCAGCAGTGAGGCTAGCGGGAGTAGGTACAATGAGCAGTTCTTC. It is translated as CASSEASGSRYNEQFF.

This sequence joins TRBV19 and TRBJ2-7, with D possibly being TRBD1 (5 bases). This CDR3 spans 14 amino acids. CDR1 LNHDA and CDR2 SQIVND come from the germline V gene (reference sequence). V lost 3 bases to trimming and J lost 2 bases, with 11 bases between them. CDR3 loop: CASSMGQEPYEQYF. DNA of the CDR3: TGTGCCAGTAGTATGGGGCAGGAACCCTACGAGCAGTACTTC.

The chain couples TRBV4-2 to TRBJ2-2; unclear D gene. Germline assignment: CDR1 LGHNA and CDR2 YNFKEQ. V lost 6 bases and J lost 9, with 20 bases in between. The CDR3 covers 15 residues. The CDR3 loop reads CASRPRGDENRELFF. CDR3 in DNA: TGTGCCAGCAGACCAAGAGGTGACGAGAACAGGGAGCTGTTTTTT.

The CDR3: CASSERGRGETQYF. In DNA, the CDR3 is TGCGCCAGCAGTGAGAGGGGGAGGGGAGAGACCCAGTACTTC. This chain uses TRBV10-2 with TRBJ2-5; D might be TRBD2 (7 bases). Germline CDR1 reads WSHSY; CDR2 reads SAAADI. V lost 2 bases, J lost 4 bases, and 11 bases lay in between. This CDR3 is 14 amino acids long.

This clonotype was picked up a small number of times. The rearrangement links TRBV20-1 to TRBJ2-6; D gene ambiguous. Between the trimmed V and J ends, which lost 3 bases and 0 bases, there was a span of 9 bases. The germline gives CDR1 DFQATT, CDR2 SNEGSKA (reference sequence). CDR3 length equals 15 residues. The CDR3 region has the DNA TGCAGTGCTAGTAGACAAGCCTCTGGGGCCAACGTCCTGACTTTC. Amino acid sequence: CSASRQASGANVLTF.

The CDR3 sequence: CASSSLGAEQFF. The CDR3 nucleotides are TGTGCCAGCAGCAGCCTGGGCGCGGAGCAGTTCTTC. This sequence joins TRBV3-1 and TRBJ2-1; D not certain. Germline V lookup: CDR1 LGHDT, CDR2 YNNKEL (reference sequence). Trimming left V 5 bases short and J 10 bases short, with 12 bases between. The length of the CDR3 is 12 residues.

The chain links TRBV24-1 to TRBJ2-3, with 8 nucleotides matching TRBD2. J was trimmed by 3 bases and V by 4 bases; bases with no gene match: 5. The CDR3 has 15 amino acids. Germline CDR1 and CDR2: KGHDR and SFDVKD. CDR3: CATSEASGLTDTQYF. The CDR3 region has the DNA TGTGCCACCAGTGAGGCTAGCGGGTTGACAGATACGCAGTATTTT.

The V gene is TRBV7-9, the J gene TRBJ2-7; D gene unclear. Germline V CDR1 and CDR2: SEHNR, FQNEAQ (reference sequence). V lost 5 bases and J 3 bases, leaving 23 bases between the germline ends. There are 17 residues in the CDR3. CDR3 residues: CASSPSPDQLPVYEQYF. In DNA form, the CDR3 reads TGTGCCAGCAGCCCCTCCCCGGACCAACTTCCTGTCTACGAGCAGTACTTC.

The chain carries TRBV20-1 and TRBJ1-2, with unresolved D. Germline V gives CDR1 DFQATT, CDR2 SNEGSKA (reference sequence). Trimming took off 5 bases at V and 0 bases at J, with 7 bases between the two ends. The CDR3 length is 12 residues. DNA for the CDR3: TGCAGTGCTTTCGGGACTAACTATGGCTACACCTTC. It encodes CSAFGTNYGYTF.

The chain joins TRBV20-1 to TRBJ2-4, with D possibly matching TRBD2 (6 bases). Between the trimmed V and J ends, which lost 6 bases and 6 bases, there was a span of 21 bases. CDR1 is DFQATT and CDR2 is SNEGSKA in the germline V gene (reference sequence). This CDR3 spans 15 amino acids. CDR3 sequence: CSAPLPGSRGNIQYF. The CDR3 coding sequence is TGCAGTGCCCCCCTCCCCGGGAGCCGTGGAAACATTCAGTACTTC.

V usage is TRBV12-5 and J usage is TRBJ1-2; D call uncertain. Trimming shortened V by 6 bases and J by 5 bases, and 10 bases separated the two germline ends. The CDR3 has 12 residues. Germline V lookup: CDR1 LGHNT, CDR2 FRNRAP. CDR3 sequence reads: CASGSDGYGYTF. As DNA, the CDR3 is TGTGCTAGTGGCTCGGACGGTTATGGCTACACCTTC. Looking up the rest from reference TRBV12-5 and TRBJ1-2 gives the full variable domain: DARVTQTPRHKVTEMGQEVTMRCQPILGHNTVFWYRQTMMQGLELLAYFRNRAPLDDSGMPKDRFSAEMPDATLATLKIQPSEPRDSAVYFCASGSDGYGYTFGSGTRLTVV.

The rearrangement joins TRBV6-2 or TRBV6-3 to TRBJ1-2, with 9 bases aligning to TRBD1. V was pared by 6 bases and J by 4 bases, with 6 bases of the junction left unmatched. Germline V gene sequence: CDR1 MNHEY, CDR2 SVGEGT. The CDR3 sequence is 14 residues long. As DNA, the CDR3 is TGTGCCAGCAGCGAACAGGGGGCAGGCTATGGCTACACCTTC. It encodes CASSEQGAGYGYTF.

About this clonotype: One junction end does not reproduce the germline sequence, and a read error may be involved. The CDR3 sequence: CASSVASLHEQCF. DNA of the CDR3: TGTGCCAGCAGCGTAGCTAGTCTCCACGAGCAGTGCTTC. The gene calls are TRBV9 and TRBJ2-7, with unresolved D. The CDR3 sequence is 13 residues long. Germline CDR1 SGDLS, CDR2 YYNGEE.

The V and J genes are TRBV4-1 and TRBJ1-6; D is ambiguous. The germline V gene encodes CDR1 MGHRA and CDR2 YSYEKL. The V and J ends lost 0 bases and 10 bases respectively, with 25 bases between them. CDR3 length: 19 amino acids. CDR3 in amino acids: CASSQDHRAQYRTGSPLHF. The CDR3 coding sequence is TGCGCCAGCAGCCAAGATCACCGGGCCCAGTATCGAACGGGATCACCCCTCCACTTT.

The chain employs TRBV20-1 and TRBJ2-7; D gene unclear. The CDR3 extends over 10 amino acids. V lost 5 bases to trimming and J lost 3 bases, with 5 bases between them. Germline lookup yields CDR1 DFQATT and CDR2 SNEGSKA (reference sequence). CDR3 nucleotide sequence: TGCAGTGCTTCGAACTACGAGCAGTACTTC. Its protein is CSASNYEQYF.

This sequence joins TRBV5-4 and TRBJ1-2; 7 nucleotides align to TRBD1. CDR3 length: 17 amino acids. Unmatched junction bases numbered 11, after V lost 3 bases and J lost 0 bases. Germline V gene data show CDR1 as SGHNT and CDR2 as YYREEE (reference sequence). The CDR3 protein is CASSSGHRGLTNYGYTF. CDR3 DNA sequence: TGTGCCAGCAGCTCCGGGCACAGGGGCCTCACTAACTATGGCTACACCTTC. The full variable domain, rest sourced from reference TRBV5-4 and TRBJ1-2, is ETGVTQSPTHLIKTRGQQVTLRCSSQSGHNTVSWYQQALGQGPQFIFQYYREEENGRGNFPPRFSGLQFPNYSSELNVNALELDDSALYLCASSSGHRGLTNYGYTFGSGTRLTVV.

This clonotype turned up a few times. CDR3: CASSVQMNTGELFF. CDR3 in DNA: TGTGCCAGCAGTGTTCAGATGAACACCGGGGAGCTGTTTTTT. This sequence joins TRBV6-1 and TRBJ2-2, with D unresolved. The CDR3 spans 14 residues. V dropped 4 bases and J dropped 1 base, with 7 bases sitting between them. Germline V CDR1 and CDR2: MNHNS, SASEGT.

This chain links TRBV20-1 with TRBJ2-1; 11 nucleotides align to TRBD1. V was pared by 0 bases and J by 7 bases, with 5 bases of the junction left unmatched. Per germline, CDR1 DFQATT and CDR2 SNEGSKA (reference sequence). The CDR3 runs 15 residues. This chain's CDR3 is CSAREGTGGENEQFF. For the CDR3, the DNA is TGCAGTGCTAGAGAAGGGACAGGGGGTGAGAATGAGCAGTTCTTC.

In this sample, this clonotype turned up once. The chain joins TRBV6-1 to TRBJ1-1, with D possibly being TRBD1 (5 bases). CDR1 is MNHNS and CDR2 is SASEGT in the germline V gene. The CDR3 contains 14 residues. Trimming removed 6 bases from V and 2 bases from J, with 13 bases in between. The CDR3 nucleotides are TGTGCCAGCAGCAGGGACGGAGTTAACACTGAAGCTTTCTTT. This encodes CASSRDGVNTEAFF.

A few counts support this clonotype. The rearrangement uses TRBV6-5 and TRBJ1-1; D remains unclear. Germline V lookup: CDR1 MNHEY, CDR2 SVGAGI. The V end lost 0 bases, the J end lost 4 bases, and 15 bases lay between the germline ends. The CDR3 is 16 amino acids. The CDR3 region has the DNA TGTGCCAGCAGTTACTCGAATCCGGGTGTAGGCACTGAAGCTTTCTTT. This gives the protein CASSYSNPGVGTEAFF.